Shown below are 17 T cell receptor beta chains from a single sample sequenced in a study of blood T cell repertoires in COVID-19. Clones were sequenced by immunoSEQ multiplex PCR, and TCRdb holds only the in-frame ones, with some missing. The sample yields 100,000 to 150,000 clones, approximately 80% seen once. Sequencing was done on a sample of peripheral blood. These receptors were collected from a man between 60 and 70 years old with acute or convalescent COVID-19.

The rearrangement joins TRBV2 to TRBJ2-5; 8 bases map to TRBD2. The CDR3 covers 13 residues. Germline trimming cut 7 bases from V and 2 bases from J; bases unmatched to any gene: 3. Looked up from germline, CDR1 is SNHLY and CDR2 is FYNNEI. The CDR3 nucleotides are TGTGCCAGCATTCGCGGGAGGCAAGAGACCCAGTACTTC. Its protein product is CASIRGRQETQYF.

The chain employs TRBV7-3 and TRBJ1-5; D gene ambiguous. From germline, CDR1 is SGHTA and CDR2 FQGTGA. Trimming removed 2 bases at V and 1 base at J, with 3 bases between. CDR3 length equals 13 residues. Here the CDR3 DNA reads TGTGCCAGCAGCTTATCGAGCAATCAGCCCCAGCATTTT. Its protein is CASSLSSNQPQHF. The entire variable domain, with the rest obtained from reference TRBV7-3 and TRBJ1-5, is as follows: GAGVSQTPSNKVTEKGKYVELRCDPISGHTALYWYRQSLGQGPEFLIYFQGTGAADDSGLPNDRFFAVRPEGSVSTLKIQRTERGDSAVYLCASSLSSNQPQHFGDGTRLSIL.

The rearrangement links TRBV5-1 to TRBJ2-7, with 10 bases identical to TRBD1. The germline gives CDR1 SGHRS, CDR2 YFSETQ. The ends lost 3 bases at V and 4 bases at J; junction bases unmatched: 7. The CDR3 has 15 residues. CDR3 protein: CASSWGQGREYEQYF. Here the CDR3 DNA reads TGCGCCAGCAGCTGGGGACAGGGGCGGGAATACGAGCAGTACTTC.

CDR3: CASMERASRGYTF. In DNA, the CDR3 is TGTGCCAGTATGGAGAGGGCGAGTCGTGGCTACACCTTC. V gene TRBV19 combines with J gene TRBJ1-2; D is unresolved. CDR3 size: 13 residues. Germline V lookup: CDR1 LNHDA, CDR2 SQIVND (reference sequence). The ends were cut back, 7 bases at V and 7 bases at J, with 16 bases in the middle.

The rearrangement joins TRBV7-3 to TRBJ2-3; D perhaps matches TRBD1 (6 bases). Trimming took off 5 bases at V and 4 bases at J, with 13 bases between the two ends. Germline CDR1 reads SGHTA; CDR2 reads FQGTGA. The CDR3 length is 14 residues. CDR3 region: CASSLQGPPDTQYF. Written as DNA, the CDR3 is TGTGCCAGCAGCCTACAGGGACCCCCAGATACGCAGTATTTT.

The V and J genes are TRBV2 and TRBJ2-6; D is possibly TRBD1 (6 bases). This CDR3 has 17 residues. Germline CDR1 reads SNHLY; CDR2 reads FYNNEI. Trimming cost V 7 bases and J 2 bases, with 18 bases left between them. The DNA of the CDR3 is TGTGCCAGCATACGGTGGGGGCCGTTACCTGGGGCCAACGTCCTGACTTTC. Translation gives CASIRWGPLPGANVLTF. Supplemented by reference TRBV2 and TRBJ2-6, the full variable domain reads EPEVTQTPSHQVTQMGQEVILRCVPISNHLYFYWYRQILGQKVEFLVSFYNNEISEKSEIFDDQFSVERPDGSNFTLKIRSTKLEDSAMYFCASIRWGPLPGANVLTFGAGSRLTVL.

The chain has TRBV3-1 (or the pseudogene TRBV3-2) and TRBJ2-7, with D perhaps TRBD2 (5 bases). V lost 2 bases and J 3 bases, leaving 11 bases between the germline ends. This CDR3 contains 14 residues. CDR1 and CDR2 from the germline V gene are LGHDT and YNNKEL (reference sequence). The CDR3 loop is CASSQTASSYEQYF. The CDR3 nucleotides are TGTGCCAGCAGCCAAACGGCTAGCAGCTACGAGCAGTACTTC.

The chain couples TRBV4-2 to TRBJ1-3; D might be TRBD1 (6 bases). Trimming left V 4 bases short and J 3 bases short, with 19 bases between. The CDR3 runs to 17 residues. From germline, CDR1 is LGHNA and CDR2 YNFKEQ. This CDR3 reads CASSRGGGVFGGNTIYF. CDR3 nucleotide sequence: TGTGCCAGCAGCCGTGGAGGGGGGGTCTTTGGTGGAAACACCATATATTTT.

J is TRBJ2-7 and V is TRBV5-4; D is possibly TRBD2 (5 bases). The CDR3 totals 15 residues. Trimming took 1 base from V and 5 from J, leaving 16 bases between them. The V gene's germline CDR1 is SGHNT and CDR2 YYREEE (reference sequence). CDR3 nucleotide sequence: TGTGCCAGCAGCTTGAGGTCTGCCGGGAAGAACGAGCAGTACTTC. Amino acids: CASSLRSAGKNEQYF.

This clone was observed a single time. This sequence joins TRBV28 and TRBJ1-2; a weak D match, TRBD1 (5 bases). CDR1 MDHEN and CDR2 SYDVKM come from the germline V gene. This CDR3 is 15 amino acids long. The V and J ends lost 5 bases and 5 bases respectively, with 18 bases between them. The CDR3 sequence is CASSPYSQGGYGYTF. The CDR3, as DNA: TGTGCCAGCAGTCCCTACTCCCAGGGAGGATATGGCTACACCTTC.

This clone was seen a handful of times. V usage is TRBV7-6 and J usage is TRBJ1-2; D is possibly TRBD1 (5 bases). The CDR3 runs 20 residues. V was pared by 10 bases and J by 7 bases, with 40 bases between. Germline values: CDR1 SGHVS, CDR2 FNYEAQ. The CDR3: CATRDRGSGTRRRGWGGYTF. Written as DNA, the CDR3 is TGTGCCACCCGCGACCGGGGGAGCGGGACCAGGCGGAGGGGATGGGGTGGCTACACCTTC.

The V gene is TRBV29-1, the J gene TRBJ1-1; D not resolved. The CDR3 contains 14 residues. CDR1 is SQVTM, CDR2 ANQGSEA, per germline. Trimming pared 6 bases from V and 0 bases from J, leaving 14 bases between. The CDR3, as DNA: TGCAGCGTGGGAGGTGGGCAGCTGAACACTGAAGCTTTCTTT. It codes for CSVGGGQLNTEAFF.

V usage is TRBV7-9 and J usage is TRBJ1-1; TRBD1 agrees at 8 bases. CDR1 is SEHNR, CDR2 FQNEAQ, per germline (reference sequence). V lost 2 bases to trimming and J lost 5 bases; unmatched junction nucleotides: 4. The length of the CDR3 is 14 residues. CDR3 coding DNA: TGTGCCAGCAGCTTACAGGGGGCGCGTACTGAAGCTTTCTTT. This codes for CASSLQGARTEAFF.

The chain carries TRBV13 and TRBJ2-2, with D perhaps matching TRBD2 (6 bases). Germline CDR1 reads PRHDT; CDR2 reads FYEKMQ (reference sequence). V was clipped by 6 bases and J by 4 bases, with 12 bases between them. The CDR3 runs 14 residues. This chain's CDR3 is CASRGLTTTGELFF. CDR3 DNA: TGTGCCAGCAGGGGACTGACCACCACCGGGGAGCTGTTTTTT.

The genes are TRBV3-1 (or the pseudogene TRBV3-2) and TRBJ2-2, with D possibly being TRBD2 (5 bases). The CDR3 is 13 amino acids. Germline V gene lookup returns CDR1 LGHDT and CDR2 YNNKEL (reference sequence). V was trimmed by 3 bases and J by 6 bases, leaving 8 bases between them. The CDR3 sequence is CASSQRVPGELFF. CDR3 nucleotides: TGTGCCAGCAGCCAGAGGGTCCCCGGGGAGCTGTTTTTT.

The chain recombines TRBV27 with TRBJ2-1; D unresolved. V dropped 6 bases and J dropped 5 bases, with 17 bases sitting between them. Looked up from germline, CDR1 is MNHEY and CDR2 is SMNVEV (reference sequence). There are 15 residues in the CDR3. The CDR3 DNA reads TGTGCCAGCAGGCCTTACGAGCGAGGTCACAATGAGCAGTTCTTC. Translating gives CASRPYERGHNEQFF.

This clone was recorded once. This rearrangement joins TRBV3-1 (or the pseudogene TRBV3-2) to TRBJ2-5; 8 bases match TRBD2. The V gene end was trimmed by 3 bases and the J gene end by 0 bases; junction bases not matched to a gene: 15. CDR3 size: 19 residues. Per germline, CDR1 LGHDT and CDR2 YNNKEL (reference sequence). CDR3 nucleotide sequence: TGTGCCAGCAGCCATGGGACTAGGAGTTCCTCCCGGTACCAAGAGACCCAGTACTTC. It codes for CASSHGTRSSSRYQETQYF.